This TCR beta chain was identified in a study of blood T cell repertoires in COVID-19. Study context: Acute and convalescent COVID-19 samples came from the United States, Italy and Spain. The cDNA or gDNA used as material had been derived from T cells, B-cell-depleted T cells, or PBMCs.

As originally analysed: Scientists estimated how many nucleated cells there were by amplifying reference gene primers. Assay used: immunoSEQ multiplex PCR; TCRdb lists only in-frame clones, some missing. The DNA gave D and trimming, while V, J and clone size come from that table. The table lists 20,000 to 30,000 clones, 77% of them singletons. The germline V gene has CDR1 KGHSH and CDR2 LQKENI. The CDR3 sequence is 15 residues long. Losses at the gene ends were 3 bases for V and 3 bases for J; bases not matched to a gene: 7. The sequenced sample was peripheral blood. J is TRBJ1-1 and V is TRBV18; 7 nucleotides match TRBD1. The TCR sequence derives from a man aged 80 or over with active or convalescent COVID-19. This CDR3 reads CASSPRTGRDTEAFF. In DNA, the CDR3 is TGTGCCAGCTCACCCAGGACAGGTCGGGACACTGAAGCTTTCTTT.